This T cell receptor beta chain appears in the sequencing data of a study of radiotherapy plus CTLA-4 blockade in lung cancer (dated by TCRdb to the late 2010s). Background for the entire study: Among the enrolled patients, about 19% had an objective response, and 25% to 35% reached disease control. Study-wide conclusions, independent of this receptor: The strongest predictors of response, as reported, were early dynamic changes in blood T cell clones along with a rise in serum interferon-beta after radiation. After treatment with radiotherapy and ipilimumab, TCR clones that originated in tumors expanded in peripheral blood.

Measured from the cysteine to the phenylalanine, the CDR3 is 13 residues long. The entry retains the CDR3 DNA only, 39 bases that are in frame from base 1. A distance of 13 bases separates the germline ends of V and J, which lose 11 bases and 5 bases respectively. CDR1 and CDR2 are drawn from the germline V gene (reference sequence): LNHDA, SQIVND. Comments on this clone: It has no known antigen specificity. No much larger clone is present one base from it, and per-base qualities are unavailable.

Library creation used the immunoSEQ multiplex PCR assay. TCRdb limited this immuneACCESS table to in-frame rearrangements with V and J called. A share of clones is missing; checked studies link under half to unresolved V genes, and the rest is unexplained. In this sample the table shows approximately 97,000 clones, about four fifths of which occur a single time. Of the sample, 0.84% falls within the top ten clones. The study tested focal radiation therapy combined with CTLA-4 blockade (ipilimumab) in patients with chemo-refractory metastatic non-small-cell lung cancer. This receptor chain uses TRBV19 and TRBJ1-6; TRBD1 is perhaps the D gene, given 6 matching bases. Sample: peripheral blood, taken from a patient treated with radiotherapy plus ipilimumab. This clonotype originated in a human donor with non-small cell lung cancer who had stable disease on radiotherapy plus ipilimumab. The bases read TGTGCCCCGGGAGGGGGTCATAATTCACCCCTCCACTTT. Translated, this is CAPGGGHNSPLHF.